This TCR beta chain was observed in a study of blood T cell repertoires in COVID-19 (dated by TCRdb to 2018 to 2020). About the investigation overall: The collaborator samples originated in the United States, Italy and Spain and spanned the acute and convalescent phases of COVID-19. The prospective study material was composed of cDNA or gDNA derived from T cells, B-cell-depleted T cells, or PBMCs. Subjects who had been exposed to COVID-19, were actively infected with it, or had recovered from it provided the deeply sampled blood TCRbeta repertoires that made up the dataset. The repertoires were released in a freely available public database meant as a resource for research on the immune response to SARS-CoV-2. Samples were obtained from the ongoing ImmuneRACE study (first 160 participants) and from 1,000 to 1,500 subjects provided by 6 global collaborators. Nearly every sample came with metadata listing a de-identified subject ID, COVID-19 status, age in years and sex. Where available, HLA class I and class II types were taken from metadata supplied by the sample provider and were not determined by assay-based typing. General study outcomes and caveats: Clinical and demographic metadata were provided uncurated, with the amount varying by source and participant.

In the case of this clone: Its antigen is still unknown. Base qualities are not provided; no much larger clone lies one nucleotide away.

The immunoSEQ Assay, a bias-controlled multiplex PCR, was used to amplify TCRbeta CDR3 regions from genomic DNA. The study's processing was this. Within the assay, amplification of reference gene primers was used to estimate how many nucleated cells each sample contained. To quantify the absolute abundance of each unique TCRbeta CDR3 rearrangement, sequence reads were collapsed and filtered. For each sample, productive Simpson clonality was calculated as the square root of Simpson's diversity index over productive rearrangements. This immuneACCESS table, as held by TCRdb, lists in-frame sequences with V and J called but not all clones. Of the missing ones, under half trace to an unresolved V gene in checked studies; the others have no known cause. V and J calls and clone size are as listed in that table; D and trimming were resolved from the DNA. The table for this sample lists under 350,000 clones; around 90% of them were counted only once. Jointly, the top ten make up around 2% of the sample.

Whole blood was collected in K2EDTA tubes by collaborating institutions according to the institutions' own protocols. For TCRbeta analysis, collaborator samples were shipped as frozen whole blood, as isolated PBMCs, or as DNA extracted from either sample type. Sample: peripheral blood. The TCR comes from a man aged 50 or older with acute or convalescent COVID-19.

The CDR3 region reads CASKGTGGGNQPQHF. The sequence in DNA is TGTGCCAGCAAAGGGACAGGGGGCGGCAATCAGCCCCAGCATTTT. The sequence is built from TRBV6-5 and TRBJ1-5, with TRBD1 matching 12 junction bases. CDR1 and CDR2 were assigned from the germline V gene as MNHEY and SVGAGI. Inclusive of the bounding cysteine and phenylalanine, the CDR3 is 15 residues long. This entry keeps only the CDR3 DNA: 45 bases, framed from base 1. After removal of 7 bases from V and 2 bases from J, the junction retains 3 bases not matched to a gene.